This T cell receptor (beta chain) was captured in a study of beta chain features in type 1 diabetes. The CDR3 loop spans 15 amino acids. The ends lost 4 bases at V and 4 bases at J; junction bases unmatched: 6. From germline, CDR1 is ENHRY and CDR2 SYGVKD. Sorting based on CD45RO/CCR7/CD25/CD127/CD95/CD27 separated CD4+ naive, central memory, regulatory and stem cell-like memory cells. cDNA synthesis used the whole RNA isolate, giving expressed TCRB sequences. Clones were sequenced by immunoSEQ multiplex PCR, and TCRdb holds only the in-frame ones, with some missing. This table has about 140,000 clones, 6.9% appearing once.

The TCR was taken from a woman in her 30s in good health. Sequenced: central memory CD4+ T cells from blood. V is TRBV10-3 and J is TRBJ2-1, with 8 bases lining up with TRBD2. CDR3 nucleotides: TGTGCCATCAGTGCGGCTAGCGGGCGTTACAATGAGCAGTTCTTC. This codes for CAISAASGRYNEQFF.